This entry describes one T cell receptor beta chain. The data are from a study of blood T cell repertoires in COVID-19. Looking at the study overall: COVID-19 samples, acute and convalescent, were from the United States, Italy and Spain. Sources were T cells, B-cell-depleted T cells, or PBMCs; the material itself was cDNA or gDNA.

Methods used by the authors: Reference gene primers were amplified, and this amplification served to estimate nucleated cell counts. Generated by immunoSEQ multiplex PCR, the TCRdb table keeps only in-frame clones and is missing some. V and J calls plus clone size are reproduced from that table; the DNA served to infer D and trimming. The sample has 150,000 to 180,000 clones; roughly 78% are singletons. Germline CDR1 and CDR2: SGHRS and YFSETQ. This CDR3 is 16 amino acids long. Trimming at V came to 0 bases and at J to 4 bases, leaving 2 bases not matched to a gene. The J gene is TRBJ2-1, the V gene TRBV5-1, with 12 bases aligning to TRBD2. This clonotype originated in a man older than 75 with acute or convalescent COVID-19. Material for sequencing was peripheral blood. CDR3 protein: CASSLGLAGVYNEQFF. The CDR3 DNA reads TGCGCCAGCAGCTTGGGACTAGCGGGGGTTTACAATGAGCAGTTCTTC. Supplemented by reference TRBV5-1 and TRBJ2-1, the full variable domain reads KAGVTQTPRYLIKTRGQQVTLSCSPISGHRSVSWYQQTPGQGLQFLFEYFSETQRNKGNFPGRFSGRQFSNSRSEMNVSTLELGDSALYLCASSLGLAGVYNEQFFGPGTRLTVL.